This TCR beta chain was identified during a study of T cells after yellow fever vaccination. Per the germline V gene, CDR1 is SGHDT and CDR2 is YYEEEE. V shed 4 bases and J shed 6 bases, with 14 bases lying between them. The CDR3 length is 14 residues. TCRdb used MiXCR to reprocess the 5' RACE reads, holding one entry per CDR3 protein. The sample has approximately 610,000 distinct CDR3 sequences, roughly a sixth seen once. As concerns this clonotype: Antigen specificity is unknown.

General study points: A secondary response was less intense yet reached its peak sooner, at day 5 versus 15.

The TCR was taken from a man between 18 and 35 years old who received the YFV17D yellow fever vaccine. This specimen consisted of PBMCs, obtained more than 4 days after the first yellow fever vaccination. This sequence joins TRBV5-6 and TRBJ2-1; D ambiguous. The DNA for the CDR3 is TGTGCCAGCAGCCTCCAGCTTCCCCCCAATGAGCAGTTCTTC. Protein: CASSLQLPPNEQFF.